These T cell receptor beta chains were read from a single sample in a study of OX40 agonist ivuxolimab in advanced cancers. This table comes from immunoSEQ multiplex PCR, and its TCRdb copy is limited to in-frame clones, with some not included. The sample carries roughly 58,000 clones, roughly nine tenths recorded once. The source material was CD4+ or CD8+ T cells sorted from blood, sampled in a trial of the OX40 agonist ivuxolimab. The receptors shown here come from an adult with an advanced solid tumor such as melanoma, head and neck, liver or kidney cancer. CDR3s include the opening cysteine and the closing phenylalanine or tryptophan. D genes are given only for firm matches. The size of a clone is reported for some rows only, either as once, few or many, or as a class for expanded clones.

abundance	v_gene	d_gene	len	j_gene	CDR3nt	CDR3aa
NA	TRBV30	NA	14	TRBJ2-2	TGTGCCTGGAGGGGTGGAAATCACGCCGGGGAGCTGTTTTTT	CAWRGGNHAGELFF
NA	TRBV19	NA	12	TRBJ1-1	TGTGCCAGTAGCGGCAGGGGCCCTGAAGCTTTCTTT	CASSGRGPEAFF
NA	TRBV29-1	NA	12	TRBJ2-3	TGCAGCGTTGGTCCCTTCACAGATACGCAGTATTTT	CSVGPFTDTQYF
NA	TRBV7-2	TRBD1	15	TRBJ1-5	TGTGCCAGCAGCCCCGGGACAGTCAGCAATCAGCCCCAGCATTTT	CASSPGTVSNQPQHF
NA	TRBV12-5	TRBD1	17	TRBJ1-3	TGTGCTAGTGGTTTGGTACGGGGGACAGGGGCTGGAAACACCATATATTTT	CASGLVRGTGAGNTIYF
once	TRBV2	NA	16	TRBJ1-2	TGTGCCAGCAGTGAAGCAGGCCCTACAGGGTTCTATGGCTACACCTTC	CASSEAGPTGFYGYTF
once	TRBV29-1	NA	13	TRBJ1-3	TGCAGCGCAGACAGTAGCTCTGGAAACACCATATATTTT	CSADSSSGNTIYF
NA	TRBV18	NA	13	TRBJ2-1	TGTGCCAGCTCCCTGAACTCAGACAATGAGCAGTTCTTC	CASSLNSDNEQFF
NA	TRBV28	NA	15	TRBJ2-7	TGTGCCAGCAGATCAGGTGGAGGAGCGGTCTACGAGCAGTACTTC	CASRSGGGAVYEQYF
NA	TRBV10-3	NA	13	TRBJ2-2	TGTGCCATCAGGGGGGCGGGCACCGGGGAGCTGTTTTTT	CAIRGAGTGELFF
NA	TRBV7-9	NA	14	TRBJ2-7	TGTGCCAGCAGCTCCCCCCGGGGGCCATACGAGCAGTACTTC	CASSSPRGPYEQYF
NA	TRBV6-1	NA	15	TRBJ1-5	TGTGCCAGCAGTGACCCGGATTATAGCAATCAGCCCCAGCATTTT	CASSDPDYSNQPQHF
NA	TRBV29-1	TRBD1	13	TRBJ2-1	TGCAGCGTAGACAGGGCCTCGTACAATGAGCAGTTCTTC	CSVDRASYNEQFF
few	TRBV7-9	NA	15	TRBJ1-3	TGTGCCAGCAGCCACGACAACGCTATTAGAAACACCATATATTTT	CASSHDNAIRNTIYF
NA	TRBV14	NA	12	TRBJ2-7	TGTGCCAGCAGCCTACTAGGGTACGAGCAGTACTTC	CASSLLGYEQYF